This section outlines one T cell receptor beta chain sequence together with its context. What this receptor recognizes is not known. One base away there is no much larger clone; base qualities are not given. The data were taken from a study of radiotherapy plus CTLA-4 blockade in lung cancer (dated 2018 in TCRdb). Concerning the study at large: Objective responses were observed in about a sixth of enrolled patients, and disease control was achieved in roughly 29%. Results and caveats for the whole study, not just this receptor: After treatment with radiotherapy and ipilimumab, TCR clones that originated in tumors expanded in peripheral blood. Increased serum interferon-beta after radiation, together with early dynamic changes in blood T cell clones, were reported to be the strongest predictors of response.

The study evaluated CTLA-4 blockade (ipilimumab) given together with focal radiation therapy in patients who had chemo-refractory metastatic non-small-cell lung cancer. The library was built by means of the immunoSEQ multiplex PCR assay. The clones in this table, taken by TCRdb from immuneACCESS, are in-frame only. Not every clone is retained; where verified, under half of the shortfall comes from an unresolved V gene, and the cause of the rest is unknown. The sample yields tens of thousands of clones; around 87% were counted once. 15% to 20% of the sample rests with the top ten. Inclusive of the bounding cysteine and phenylalanine, the CDR3 is 13 residues long. The CDR3 DNA has 39 bases and is translated from base 1. V is shortened by 6 bases, J by 5 bases, and the region joining them spans 13 bases. The germline V gene (reference sequence) provides CDR1 SEHNR and CDR2 FQNEAQ.

The receptor's source is a human donor with non-small cell lung cancer that progressed on radiotherapy plus ipilimumab. The rearranged segments are TRBV7-9 and TRBJ2-5, and perhaps TRBD2 as D gene, on 6 matching bases. Material: peripheral blood, obtained from a patient treated with radiotherapy plus ipilimumab. The bases are TGTGCCAGCAGGGGGAGGTTATATGAGACCCAGTACTTC. Its translation reads: CASRGRLYETQYF.